This entry lists 14 T cell receptor beta chains sequenced from one sample in a study of shared clonotypes between healthy human individuals. The protocol was immunoSEQ multiplex PCR, while the TCRdb copy is restricted to in-frame clones and leaves out a portion. Of over a million clones listed, 95% to 97% are singletons. Sequences were obtained from naive CD4+ T cells sorted from blood. As to subset: CD45RA+ positively selected. Receptors were obtained from a man younger than 45 in good health.

This clone was recorded once. This sequence joins TRBV5-4 and TRBJ2-7, with 9 bases aligning to TRBD2. The germline gives CDR1 SGHNT, CDR2 YYREEE (reference sequence). The CDR3 is made up of 15 amino acids. Losses at the gene ends were 2 bases for V and 6 bases for J; bases not matched to a gene: 9. This CDR3 is CASSFVVAGVGEQYF. Written as DNA, the CDR3 is TGTGCCAGCAGCTTTGTAGTAGCGGGAGTCGGCGAGCAGTACTTC.

This chain links TRBV18 with TRBJ1-4; weak D call: TRBD1 (5 bases). This CDR3 region has 14 residues. V lost 2 bases and J lost 5, with 9 bases in between. Germline assignment: CDR1 KGHSH and CDR2 LQKENI. The CDR3 loop is CASSPSGGNEKLFF. The DNA for the CDR3 is TGTGCCAGCTCACCATCGGGGGGGAATGAAAAACTGTTTTTT.

The CDR3 coding sequence is TGTGCCAGTAGTATACTAGCGGGAGGCACAGATACGCAGTATTTT. It specifies CASSILAGGTDTQYF. V is TRBV19 and J is TRBJ2-3; 10 nucleotides align to TRBD2. There are 15 residues in the CDR3. Trimming took 2 bases from V and 1 from J; bases not matched to a gene: 0. Germline V gene data show CDR1 as LNHDA and CDR2 as SQIVND (reference sequence).

The chain combines TRBV4-3 with TRBJ2-4; D not resolved. V lost 0 bases and J 0 bases, leaving 6 bases between the germline ends. Germline V gives CDR1 LGHNA, CDR2 YSLEER. This CDR3 spans 15 amino acids. The CDR3 DNA reads as TGCGCCAGCAGCCAAGAAGGAGTAGCCAAAAACATTCAGTACTTC. This translates into CASSQEGVAKNIQYF.

About this clone itself: The sample contains more than one DNA sequence encoding this CDR3. The chain links TRBV2 to TRBJ2-3, with D maybe TRBD2 (5 bases). V lost 5 bases to trimming and J lost 3 bases, with 12 bases between them. CDR3 length: 14 residues. Germline CDR1 SNHLY, CDR2 FYNNEI. The CDR3 spells CASSPRTGTDTQYF. The CDR3 DNA sequence: TGTGCCAGCAGTCCCCGGACTGGGACAGATACGCAGTATTTT.

This clone occurred once. The CDR3 region has the DNA TGTGCCAGCAGCTTGGTAGCGGGAGTGGTAGATACGCAGTATTTT. Translating it yields CASSLVAGVVDTQYF. V gene TRBV5-6 combines with J gene TRBJ2-3; 9 nucleotides agree with TRBD2. Germline lookup yields CDR1 SGHDT and CDR2 YYEEEE. The CDR3 consists of 15 residues. With 0 bases clipped from V and 5 bases from J, the junction kept 4 bases outside the gene matches.

This rearrangement joins TRBV5-1 to TRBJ2-3; 16 nucleotides align to TRBD2. CDR1 and CDR2 (germline): SGHRS, YFSETQ. The junction had 6 bases not matched to a gene; V was cut back by 4 bases and J by 4 bases. The CDR3 is 17 residues long. The CDR3 reads CASSTGLAGGPADTQYF. The CDR3 coding sequence is TGCGCCAGCAGCACGGGACTAGCGGGAGGGCCAGCAGATACGCAGTATTTT.

The chain combines TRBV7-6 with TRBJ2-2; 9 bases align to TRBD2. This CDR3 region has 16 residues. Germline lookup yields CDR1 SGHVS and CDR2 FNYEAQ. Unmatched junction bases numbered 4, after V lost 3 bases and J lost 2 bases. CDR3 in amino acids: CASSFMREGNTGELFF. The CDR3 DNA reads TGTGCCAGCAGCTTTATGCGGGAGGGAAACACCGGGGAGCTGTTTTTT. Full variable domain (outside the CDR3, taken from reference TRBV7-6 and TRBJ2-2): GAGVSQSPRYKVTKRGQDVALRCDPISGHVSLYWYRQALGQGPEFLTYFNYEAQQDKSGLPNDRFSAERPEGSISTLTIQRTEQRDSAMYRCASSFMREGNTGELFFGEGSRLTVL.

The chain carries TRBV2 and TRBJ2-5; 10 bases are a match to TRBD1. The V segment lost 8 bases and the J segment 5 bases; nucleotides outside the gene matches: 14. CDR3 length equals 16 residues. CDR1 is SNHLY, CDR2 FYNNEI, per germline. The CDR3 loop is CASGGLRTGGAETQYF. CDR3 bases: TGTGCCAGCGGAGGCCTTCGGACAGGGGGGGCGGAGACCCAGTACTTC. The entire variable domain, with the rest obtained from reference TRBV2 and TRBJ2-5, is as follows: EPEVTQTPSHQVTQMGQEVILRCVPISNHLYFYWYRQILGQKVEFLVSFYNNEISEKSEIFDDQFSVERPDGSNFTLKIRSTKLEDSAMYFCASGGLRTGGAETQYFGPGTRLLVL.

The J gene is TRBJ1-4, the V gene TRBV5-1; TRBD1 aligns across 10 bases. The germline V gene encodes CDR1 SGHRS and CDR2 YFSETQ. Losses at the gene ends were 1 base for V and 0 bases for J; bases not matched to a gene: 3. This CDR3 is built from 17 residues. CDR3 in amino acids: CASSLWGQGTTNEKLFF. The DNA of the CDR3 is TGCGCCAGCAGCTTGTGGGGACAGGGGACAACTAATGAAAAACTGTTTTTT.

The chain carries TRBV7-9 and TRBJ2-1; TRBD1 matches 7 bases. V dropped 4 bases and J dropped 5; count of bases not matched to a gene: 5. The CDR3 consists of 14 residues. Germline lookup yields CDR1 SEHNR and CDR2 FQNEAQ (reference sequence). DNA for the CDR3: TGTGCCAGCAGCTACCGGGACAGTCACAATGAGCAGTTCTTC. Translated, it gives CASSYRDSHNEQFF.

V is TRBV7-9 and J is TRBJ1-3; a possible D gene is TRBD1 (5 bases). The CDR3 is 13 residues long. The germline CDR1 and CDR2 sequences are SEHNR and FQNEAQ (reference sequence). The germline V and J ends were trimmed by 1 base and 7 bases, with 8 bases remaining between them. The CDR3 DNA sequence: TGTGCCAGCAGCTTAGGCCACAGGAACACCATATATTTT. It translates to CASSLGHRNTIYF.

This clone was observed a single time. The rearrangement links TRBV5-4 to TRBJ2-4, with D perhaps TRBD2 (6 bases). Germline CDR1 reads SGHNT; CDR2 reads YYREEE (reference sequence). Trimming shortened V by 9 bases and J by 5 bases, and 18 bases separated the two germline ends. The CDR3 runs 14 residues. The CDR3 here is CATSLASGENIQYF. The CDR3 bases are TGTGCCACTTCTCTAGCGAGTGGGGAAAACATTCAGTACTTC.

On this clone itself: Other DNA sequences in the sample encode the same CDR3. This chain links TRBV5-1 with TRBJ1-5; TRBD1 matches 9 bases. The CDR3 is 15 residues long. V lost 4 bases and J lost 2; bases outside the gene matches: 4. CDR1 SGHRS and CDR2 YFSETQ come from the germline V gene. The CDR3 region is CASSPGQGGNQPQHF. Written as DNA, the CDR3 is TGCGCCAGCAGCCCGGGACAGGGTGGCAATCAGCCCCAGCATTTT.